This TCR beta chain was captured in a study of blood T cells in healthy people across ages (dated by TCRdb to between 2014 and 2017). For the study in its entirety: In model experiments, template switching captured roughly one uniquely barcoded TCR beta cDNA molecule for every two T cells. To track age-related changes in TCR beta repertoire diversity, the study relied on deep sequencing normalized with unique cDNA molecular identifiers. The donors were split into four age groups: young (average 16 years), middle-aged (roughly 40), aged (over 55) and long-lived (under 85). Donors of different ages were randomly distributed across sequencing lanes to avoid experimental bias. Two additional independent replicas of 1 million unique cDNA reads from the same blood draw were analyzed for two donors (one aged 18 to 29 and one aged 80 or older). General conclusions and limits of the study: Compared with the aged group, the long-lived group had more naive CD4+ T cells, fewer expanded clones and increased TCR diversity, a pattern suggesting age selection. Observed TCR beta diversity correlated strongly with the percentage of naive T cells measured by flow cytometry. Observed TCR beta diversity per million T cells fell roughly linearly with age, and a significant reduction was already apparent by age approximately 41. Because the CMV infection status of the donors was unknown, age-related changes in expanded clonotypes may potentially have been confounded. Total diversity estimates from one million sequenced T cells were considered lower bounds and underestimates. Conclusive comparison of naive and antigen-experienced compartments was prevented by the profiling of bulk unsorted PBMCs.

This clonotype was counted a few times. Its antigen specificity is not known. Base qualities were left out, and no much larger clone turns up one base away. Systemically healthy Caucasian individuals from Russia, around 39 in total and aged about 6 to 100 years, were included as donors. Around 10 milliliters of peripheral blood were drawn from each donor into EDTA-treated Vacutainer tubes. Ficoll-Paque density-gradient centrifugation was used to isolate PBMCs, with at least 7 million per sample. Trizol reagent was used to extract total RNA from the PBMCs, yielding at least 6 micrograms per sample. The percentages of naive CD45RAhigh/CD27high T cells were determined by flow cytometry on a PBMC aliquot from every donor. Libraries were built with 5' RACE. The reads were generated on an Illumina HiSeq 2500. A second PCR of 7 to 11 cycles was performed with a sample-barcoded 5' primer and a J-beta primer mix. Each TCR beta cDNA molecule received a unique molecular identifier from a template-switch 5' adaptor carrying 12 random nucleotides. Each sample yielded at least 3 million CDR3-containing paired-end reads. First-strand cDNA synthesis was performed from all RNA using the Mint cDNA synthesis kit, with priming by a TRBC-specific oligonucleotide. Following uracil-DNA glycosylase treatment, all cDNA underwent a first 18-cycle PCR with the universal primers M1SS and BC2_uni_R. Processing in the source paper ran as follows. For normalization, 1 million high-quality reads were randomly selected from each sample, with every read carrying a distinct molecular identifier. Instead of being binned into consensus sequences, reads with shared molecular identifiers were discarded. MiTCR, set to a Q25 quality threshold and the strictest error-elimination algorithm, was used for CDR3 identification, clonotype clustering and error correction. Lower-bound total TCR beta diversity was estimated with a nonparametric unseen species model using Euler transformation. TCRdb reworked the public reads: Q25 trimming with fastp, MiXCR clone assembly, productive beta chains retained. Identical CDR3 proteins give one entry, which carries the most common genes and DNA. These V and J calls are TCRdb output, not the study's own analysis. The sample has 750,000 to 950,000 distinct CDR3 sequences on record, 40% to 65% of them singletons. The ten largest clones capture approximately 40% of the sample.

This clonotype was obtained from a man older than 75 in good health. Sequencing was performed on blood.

The DNA is TGTGCCAGCAGCGTAGCTACGAGTACAGAGACCCAGTACTTC. Its amino acids are CASSVATSTETQYF. Recombination joined TRBV9 with TRBJ2-5, with the identity of the D gene unclear. The germline V gene encodes CDR1 SGDLS and CDR2 YYNGEE. The CDR3 spans 14 residues, from the cysteine through the phenylalanine. Of all the DNA, just the CDR3 is kept, 42 bases in frame from base 1. Deletion took 0 bases off V and 4 bases off J, with a span of 10 bases between the germline ends.